The present T cell receptor (beta chain) was sequenced within a study of regulatory T cells in long-lasting Graves disease. This clonotype showed up just a few times. What it recognizes is unknown. Study results and limitations: Peripheral blood alone, not thyroid tissue, underwent study. Segments TRBV28, TRBJ1-2 and TRBJ2-5 showed preferential usage in persistent disease.

According to the study, TCR beta libraries were built with iRepertoire HTBI primers and CDR3-region Arm-PCR. TCRdb called the multiplex PCR reads again in MiXCR, with one record for every CDR3 protein. This repertoire shows about 290,000 distinct CDR3 sequences, 22% found once; its top ten account for about 56%. This CDR3 contains 16 residues. Germline assignment: CDR1 SGHRS and CDR2 YFSETQ. Trimming took 0 bases from V and 3 from J; bases not matched to a gene: 7. Time point reported: persistent/refractory GD, antithyroid drugs over 5 years with positive TRAb. From RNA extracted from PBMCs, the TCR library was made.

Sequencing was performed on peripheral blood mononuclear cells (PBMCs), taken when the disease was refractory, from a patient treated with antithyroid drugs. V usage is TRBV5-1 and J usage is TRBJ2-7; 9 positions agree with TRBD1. The clonotype comes from a female donor with Graves disease. The DNA of the CDR3 is TGCGCCAGCAGCTTGGATACAGGGGGCATAAGCTACGAGCAGTACTTC. Its protein product is CASSLDTGGISYEQYF.